This T cell receptor (beta chain) was sequenced for a study of response to subunit inactivated influenza vaccine (dated by TCRdb to 2017 to 2018). Turning to the overall study: Deep quantitative profiling of the T cell receptor repertoire was used in the study to follow responses to a trivalent subunit inactivated influenza vaccine.

Only a few counts were recorded for this clonotype. Its antigen remains undetermined. Base qualities are not recorded, but no much larger clone differs from it by a single base. What the study reported, not specific to this receptor: The authors proposed that each seasonal influenza vaccination may bring in only a limited number of new T cells.

To prepare the library, RT-PCR was applied. Sequencer: Illumina HiSeq 2500. TCRdb trimmed public reads at Q25 via fastp, called clones via MiXCR and kept in-frame beta chains. Every CDR3 protein is listed once, alongside the most common genes and DNA of its rows. This sample comprises approximately 680,000 distinct CDR3 sequences, roughly 14% of them detected only once. Clones ranked in the top ten supply 11% of the sample. Via the germline V gene, CDR1 is SGHRS and CDR2 YFSETQ. V is shortened by 5 bases, J by 1 base, and the region joining them spans 18 bases. The CDR3 starts with the cysteine, ends with the phenylalanine, and has 16 residues. The CDR3 DNA has 48 bases and is translated from base 1.

The material sequenced was PBMCs from blood, taken 12 days after vaccination. The rearrangement combines TRBV5-1 with TRBJ1-2; possibly the D gene is TRBD1, per 6 matching bases. The clonotype comes from a man between 45 and 60 years old who received an inactivated influenza vaccine. Donor details come from another sample of the same person, matched by shared clones. The CDR3 reads CASSRGGRNINYGYTF. The sequence in DNA is TGCGCCAGCAGTCGGGGGGGGCGGAACATTAACTATGGCTACACCTTC.